This T cell receptor beta chain was sequenced during a study of blood T cell repertoires in COVID-19 (TCRdb year 2020). For the wider study: Samples covering the acute and convalescent phases of COVID-19 were provided by collaborators in the United States, Italy and Spain. The prospective study material was composed of cDNA or gDNA derived from T cells, B-cell-depleted T cells, or PBMCs. Subjects who had been exposed to COVID-19, were actively infected with it, or had recovered from it provided the deeply sampled blood TCRbeta repertoires that made up the dataset. A freely available public database, intended as a resource for researchers studying the immune response to SARS-CoV-2, is where the repertoires were released. The samples were drawn from two sources: the first 160 participants of the ongoing ImmuneRACE study, and 1,200 or so subjects contributed by 6 global collaborators. The sample metadata nearly always contained a de-identified subject ID, COVID-19 status, age in years and sex. Where HLA class I and class II types were available, the types were taken from metadata supplied by the sample provider, not from assay-based typing.

The germline V gene (reference sequence) supplies CDR1 LNHDA and CDR2 SQIVND. The CDR3 starts with the cysteine, ends with the phenylalanine, and has 14 residues. CDR3 DNA is the only sequence kept; it has 42 bases, read in frame from the first base. V is shortened by 4 bases, J by 7 bases, and the region joining them spans 16 bases. TCRbeta CDR3 regions were amplified from genomic DNA using the immunoSEQ Assay, a bias-controlled multiplex PCR. On the authors' methods: The number of nucleated cells in each sample was estimated from the amplification of reference gene primers within the assay. To quantify the absolute abundance of each unique TCRbeta CDR3 rearrangement, sequence reads were collapsed and filtered. For each sample, productive Simpson clonality was calculated as the square root of Simpson's diversity index over productive rearrangements. Imported from immuneACCESS, the table was reduced by TCRdb to in-frame sequences with V and J called. These copies leave out some clones; in studies compared against another copy, an unresolved V gene accounts for under half, and the cause of the remainder is not known. V and J calls and clone size are those listed in that table; D and trimming were worked out from the DNA. This sample lists some 300,000 clones; approximately 86% were detected once. The ten biggest clones cover 1.3% of the sample.

Collaborating institutions collected whole blood in K2EDTA tubes following their own protocols. For TCRbeta analysis, collaborator samples were shipped as frozen whole blood, as isolated PBMCs, or as DNA extracted from either sample type. Remarks on this clone: No antigen is known for it. The input lacks base qualities; no much larger clone sits a single base away.

The investigation overall reported the following: The quantity of clinical and demographic metadata differed by source and by participant and was supplied without curation.

Recombination connected TRBV19 to TRBJ1-1, with no confidently assigned D gene. Sample: peripheral blood. The source is a man aged 70-80 years with acute or convalescent COVID-19. The nucleotides read TGTGCCAGTAGTAGCCGGGCGCGGGTCGTTGAAGCTTTCTTT. This gives the protein CASSSRARVVEAFF.